One sample yielded the 26 T cell receptor beta chains listed below, sequenced in a study of OX40 agonist ivuxolimab in advanced cancers. Here immunoSEQ multiplex PCR was the method, and the copy in TCRdb shows in-frame clones only, minus some. The sample includes fewer than 70,000 clones, roughly 89% of them seen just once. The sequencing here drew on CD4+ or CD8+ T cells sorted from blood, taken in a trial of the OX40 agonist ivuxolimab. The origin of the receptors is an adult with an advanced solid tumor such as melanoma, head and neck, liver or kidney cancer.

The chain employs TRBV28 and TRBJ1-1; 7 bases fit TRBD1. Germline values: CDR1 MDHEN, CDR2 SYDVKM. V lost 7 bases to trimming and J lost 0 bases; unmatched junction nucleotides: 8. The CDR3 totals 15 residues. CDR3 in DNA: TGTGCCAGCAACCTTCAGGGGGTTATGAACACTGAAGCTTTCTTT. Translation: CASNLQGVMNTEAFF.

The CDR3: CASSPGTSGHLYEQYF. CDR3 DNA: TGCGCCAGCAGCCCGGGGACTAGCGGGCACCTCTACGAGCAGTACTTC. V usage is TRBV5-1 and J usage is TRBJ2-7; 12 bases fit TRBD2. CDR1 SGHRS and CDR2 YFSETQ come from the germline V gene. V trimming: 4 bases; J trimming: 3 bases; junction bases outside the gene matches: 8. This CDR3 is built from 16 residues.

This chain joins TRBV19 and TRBJ2-5; 10 bases line up with TRBD1. CDR3 length: 15 amino acids. Per germline, CDR1 LNHDA and CDR2 SQIVND (reference sequence). The J segment lost 5 bases and the V segment lost 3 bases, leaving 6 bases of the junction unmatched. CDR3 loop: CASSITGTGAETQYF. In nucleotides, the CDR3 is TGTGCCAGTAGTATTACCGGGACAGGGGCTGAGACCCAGTACTTC.

This rearrangement joins TRBV30 to TRBJ2-1, with D unresolved. This CDR3 is built from 12 residues. Germline CDR1 is GTSNPN and CDR2 is SVGIG (reference sequence). V was clipped by 3 bases and J by 3 bases, with 6 bases between them. DNA of the CDR3: TGTGCCTGGAGCAGAGACTACAATGAGCAGTTCTTC. Residues: CAWSRDYNEQFF.

The chain combines TRBV16 with TRBJ1-5, with D possibly matching TRBD1 (6 bases). The CDR3 is made up of 15 amino acids. V was clipped by 6 bases and J by 3 bases, with 15 bases between them. Per germline, CDR1 KGHSY and CDR2 FQNENV. The CDR3 nucleotides are TGTGCCAGCAGTCGAGGACAGCTGACCAATCAGCCCCAGCATTTT. Protein: CASSRGQLTNQPQHF.

The gene calls are TRBV7-9 and TRBJ2-2; no definite D call. V dropped 2 bases and J dropped 10 bases, with 8 bases sitting between them. This CDR3 comprises 12 residues. From germline, CDR1 is SEHNR and CDR2 FQNEAQ (reference sequence). Here the CDR3 reads CASSLPSKELFF. In nucleotides, the CDR3 is TGTGCCAGCAGCTTACCCAGCAAGGAGCTGTTTTTT.

The chain has TRBV30 and TRBJ2-7, with D perhaps TRBD1 or TRBD2 (5 bases each). This CDR3 region has 13 residues. Trimming left V 3 bases short and J 3 bases short, with 12 bases between. Per the germline V gene, CDR1 is GTSNPN and CDR2 is SVGIG (reference sequence). The CDR3 DNA reads TGTGCCTGGAGGCCAGGGAGACACTACGAGCAGTACTTC. It codes for CAWRPGRHYEQYF. The full variable domain, completed using reference TRBV30 and TRBJ2-7, is SQTIHQWPATLVQPVGSPLSLECTVEGTSNPNLYWYRQAAGRGLQLLFYSVGIGQISSEVPQNLSASRPQDRQFILSSKKLLLSDSGFYLCAWRPGRHYEQYFGPGTRLTVT.

The gene calls are TRBV18 and TRBJ2-1; 9 nucleotides match TRBD2. Trimming removed 4 bases from V and 6 bases from J; junction bases left unmatched: 10. The CDR3 extends over 16 amino acids. Germline loops: CDR1 KGHSH, CDR2 LQKENI. CDR3 DNA sequence: TGTGCCAGCTCACTATTAATTCCGGGACTAGCCAATGAGCAGTTCTTC. This encodes CASSLLIPGLANEQFF.

This chain connects TRBV19 to TRBJ1-4, with TRBD1 matching over 7 bases. The germline V gene has CDR1 LNHDA and CDR2 SQIVND (reference sequence). CDR3 length: 15 amino acids. J lost 8 bases, V lost 5 bases, and 11 bases had no gene match. The CDR3 nucleotides are TGTGCCAGTAGTCCCCTCGACAGGGACGGAGAAAAACTGTTTTTT. It encodes CASSPLDRDGEKLFF.

This chain links TRBV5-1 with TRBJ1-4; D uncertain. CDR1 and CDR2 from the germline V gene are SGHRS and YFSETQ. V was shortened by 4 bases and J by 0 bases, with 10 bases between the two germline ends. The CDR3 consists of 15 residues. The chain's CDR3 is CASSTLGTTNEKLFF. DNA for the CDR3: TGCGCCAGCAGCACCCTGGGGACAACTAATGAAAAACTGTTTTTT.

This clone was seen just once. The J gene is TRBJ2-7, the V gene TRBV9; 8 positions match TRBD2. The CDR3 runs to 15 residues. With V trimmed by 0 bases and J by 5 bases, 7 bases remained unmatched. Germline V gene sequence: CDR1 SGDLS, CDR2 YYNGEE. For the CDR3, the DNA is TGTGCCAGCAGCGTAGGGTGGACTAGCAGCGACGAGCAGTACTTC. Its translation is CASSVGWTSSDEQYF.

This clone was recorded once. This chain joins TRBV7-4 and TRBJ1-5; a weak D match, TRBD1 (5 bases). V lost 2 bases to trimming and J lost 3 bases, with 23 bases between them. There are 19 residues in the CDR3. CDR1 is SGHVT, CDR2 SQSDAQ, per germline. The chain's CDR3 is CASSLRGIRTPPHNQPQHF. In DNA, the CDR3 is TGTGCCAGCAGCTTAAGAGGTATTAGGACACCACCTCACAATCAGCCCCAGCATTTT.

This clone was recorded once. The V and J genes are TRBV6-1 and TRBJ1-5, with D unclear. The germline CDR1 and CDR2 sequences are MNHNS and SASEGT. The CDR3 contains 14 residues. V was shortened by 5 bases and J by 0 bases, with 8 bases between the two germline ends. The CDR3 here is CASSRTDSNQPQHF. The CDR3 nucleotides read TGTGCCAGCAGTCGGACCGATAGCAATCAGCCCCAGCATTTT.

This clone turned up a few times. At the DNA level, this CDR3 is encoded by other sequences in the same sample as well. The rearrangement joins TRBV18 to TRBJ2-1, with D possibly called TRBD1 or TRBD2 (5 bases each). In germline, CDR1 is KGHSH, CDR2 LQKENI. The germline V and J ends were trimmed by 3 bases and 15 bases, with 27 bases remaining between them. The CDR3 runs 16 residues. CDR3 in amino acids: CASSPGATVGSSDRFF. The CDR3 nucleotides are TGTGCCAGCTCACCCGGGGCCACGGTTGGGTCTTCAGACCGGTTCTTC.

This chain uses TRBV10-2 with TRBJ2-1, with TRBD2 matching 10 bases. Trimming removed 0 bases from V and 4 bases from J; junction bases left unmatched: 0. CDR3 length equals 15 residues. Germline CDR1 is WSHSY and CDR2 is SAAADI. The CDR3 DNA reads TGCGCCAGCAGTGAGTCTAGCGGGAGGTACAATGAGCAGTTCTTC. Protein sequence: CASSESSGRYNEQFF.

The rearrangement joins TRBV11-1 to TRBJ2-3; 7 positions match TRBD1. This CDR3 has 14 amino acids. Unmatched junction bases numbered 6, after V lost 5 bases and J lost 4 bases. CDR1 is SGHAT and CDR2 is FQDESV in the germline V gene (reference sequence). CDR3 DNA sequence: TGTGCCAGCAGCACCCGACAGGGTGCAGATACGCAGTATTTT. This sequence encodes CASSTRQGADTQYF.

This chain connects TRBV6-1 to TRBJ2-1, with TRBD2 matching over 7 bases. The germline V gene has CDR1 MNHNS and CDR2 SASEGT. This CDR3 is 15 amino acids long. V lost 3 bases to trimming and J lost 8 bases; unmatched junction nucleotides: 10. The CDR3, as DNA: TGTGCCAGCAGTGACCTTGGGACTGGGGGGGATGAGCAGTTCTTC. Translating gives CASSDLGTGGDEQFF.

Points on this clone: In the same sample, other DNA sequences code for this CDR3. The chain recombines TRBV6-4 with TRBJ1-1; no reliable D call. The ends were cut back, 3 bases at V and 0 bases at J, with 5 bases in the middle. Germline CDR1 and CDR2: MRHNA and SNTAGT. CDR3 length equals 13 residues. CDR3 residues: CASSEQLNTEAFF. Written as DNA, the CDR3 is TGTGCCAGCAGTGAACAATTGAACACTGAAGCTTTCTTT.

The rearrangement uses TRBV11-3 and TRBJ1-1, with D unclear. Trimming removed 4 bases at V and 2 bases at J, with 8 bases between. Germline V gene data show CDR1 as SGHNT and CDR2 as YENEEA. This CDR3 has 13 residues. The CDR3 reads CASSWQVNTEAFF. The CDR3 DNA reads as TGTGCCAGCAGCTGGCAGGTAAACACTGAAGCTTTCTTT.

The chain combines TRBV5-6 with TRBJ1-4; 7 positions agree with TRBD1. The germline CDR1 and CDR2 sequences are SGHDT and YYEEEE. The CDR3 extends over 15 amino acids. The V segment lost 0 bases and the J segment 4 bases; nucleotides outside the gene matches: 3. CDR3 sequence reads: CASSLGTGGNEKLFF. The CDR3 coding sequence is TGTGCCAGCAGCTTGGGGACAGGTGGTAATGAAAAACTGTTTTTT.

This chain links TRBV5-6 with TRBJ2-7; tentative D call: TRBD1 (5 bases). Germline V gene lookup returns CDR1 SGHDT and CDR2 YYEEEE. Trimming removed 0 bases from V and 9 bases from J, with 10 bases in between. This CDR3 spans 12 amino acids. In DNA form, the CDR3 reads TGTGCCAGCAGCTTGGGGGGCGGCGGGCAGTACTTC. It is translated as CASSLGGGGQYF.

The V gene is TRBV20-1, the J gene TRBJ2-7; TRBD2 is a possible D gene (5 bases). The CDR3 is made up of 11 amino acids. V lost 5 bases and J lost 6, with 11 bases in between. Germline V gene lookup returns CDR1 DFQATT and CDR2 SNEGSKA (reference sequence). DNA of the CDR3: TGCAGTGCTGGACCGGGATCCGAGCAGTACTTC. As protein: CSAGPGSEQYF.

This rearrangement joins TRBV19 to TRBJ2-6, with D unresolved. V was trimmed by 1 base and J by 0 bases, leaving 4 bases between them. This CDR3 spans 15 amino acids. Germline V CDR1 and CDR2: LNHDA, SQIVND (reference sequence). Here the CDR3 DNA reads TGTGCCAGTAGTATAGTAAGCTCTGGGGCCAACGTCCTGACTTTC. It yields the protein CASSIVSSGANVLTF.

This clone appeared once. The V call is TRBV4-2, the J call TRBJ2-3; a possible D gene is TRBD1 (6 bases). This CDR3 comprises 16 residues. V was trimmed by 5 bases and J by 0 bases, leaving 15 bases between them. In germline, CDR1 is LGHNA, CDR2 YNFKEQ. The chain's CDR3 is CASSSGVVASTDTQYF. The CDR3 DNA is TGTGCCAGCAGCTCAGGGGTCGTAGCCAGCACAGATACGCAGTATTTT.

This clone was counted between two and nine times. This chain joins TRBV19 and TRBJ2-7; D gene uncertain. Per the germline V gene, CDR1 is LNHDA and CDR2 is SQIVND (reference sequence). This CDR3 has 11 amino acids. The germline V and J ends were trimmed by 5 bases and 4 bases, with 6 bases remaining between them. In nucleotides, the CDR3 is TGTGCCAGTAGTGGTCTTTACGAGCAGTACTTC. This codes for CASSGLYEQYF.

For the CDR3, the DNA is TGTGCCAGCAGCCCTGCCTGGGTCAATCAGCCCCAGCATTTT. Encoded protein: CASSPAWVNQPQHF. The genes are TRBV27 and TRBJ1-5; no clear D. Germline assignment: CDR1 MNHEY and CDR2 SMNVEV (reference sequence). The V gene lost 6 bases and the J gene lost 3 bases, with 12 bases spanning the gap. This CDR3 contains 14 residues.